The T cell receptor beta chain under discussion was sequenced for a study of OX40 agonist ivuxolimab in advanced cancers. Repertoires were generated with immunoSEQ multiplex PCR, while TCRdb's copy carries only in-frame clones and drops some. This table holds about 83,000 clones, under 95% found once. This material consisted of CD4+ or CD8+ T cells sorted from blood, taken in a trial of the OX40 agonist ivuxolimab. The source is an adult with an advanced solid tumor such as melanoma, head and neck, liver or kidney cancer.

This CDR3 reads CAWSVTGYEQYF. CDR3 in DNA: TGTGCCTGGAGTGTAACAGGGTACGAGCAGTACTTC. The chain couples TRBV30 to TRBJ2-7; tentatively, D is TRBD1 (6 bases). Germline V gene data show CDR1 as GTSNPN and CDR2 as SVGIG (reference sequence). V was trimmed by 0 bases and J by 4 bases, leaving 7 bases between them. This CDR3 is built from 12 residues.